This TCR beta chain was documented in a study of shared clonotypes between healthy human individuals. Study in general: There were three CD4 naive, three CD4 memory, two CD8 naive and one CD8 memory plates per donor.

The study's findings and limits: Only blood was sampled, and tissue TCR repertoires likely differ from blood ones.

Clones were sequenced by immunoSEQ multiplex PCR, and TCRdb holds only the in-frame ones, with some missing. The table has under 600,000 clones, roughly 97% seen once; the top ten hold roughly 0.05%. The V gene's germline CDR1 is MNHEY and CDR2 SVGAGI. CDR3 size: 14 residues. After removal of 2 bases from V and 10 bases from J, the junction contained 10 bases not matched to a gene. Points on this clone: Its specificity is unknown.

The specimen sequenced was naive CD4+ T cells sorted from blood. Subset defined: CD45RA+ positively selected. The source of this sequence is a woman aged 25 to 45 in good health. J is TRBJ1-1 and V is TRBV6-5, with 7 bases identical to TRBD1. As DNA, the CDR3 is TGTGCCAGCAGTTACCGGCAGGGGGGCGGTTCAGCTTTCTTT. Encoded protein: CASSYRQGGGSAFF.